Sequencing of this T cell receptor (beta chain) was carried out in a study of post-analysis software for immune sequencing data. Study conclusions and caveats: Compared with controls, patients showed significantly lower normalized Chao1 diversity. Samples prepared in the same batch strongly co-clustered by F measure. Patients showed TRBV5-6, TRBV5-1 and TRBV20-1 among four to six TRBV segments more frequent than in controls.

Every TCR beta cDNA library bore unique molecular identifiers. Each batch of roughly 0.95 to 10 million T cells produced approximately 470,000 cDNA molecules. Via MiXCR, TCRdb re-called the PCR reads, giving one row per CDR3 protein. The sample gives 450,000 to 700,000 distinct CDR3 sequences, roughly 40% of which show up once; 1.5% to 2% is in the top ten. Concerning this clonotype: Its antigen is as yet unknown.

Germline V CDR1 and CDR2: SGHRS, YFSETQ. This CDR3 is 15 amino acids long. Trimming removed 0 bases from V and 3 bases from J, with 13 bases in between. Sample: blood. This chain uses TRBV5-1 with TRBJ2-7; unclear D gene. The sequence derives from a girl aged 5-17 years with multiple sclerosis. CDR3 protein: CASSLALSRIYEQYF. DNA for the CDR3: TGCGCCAGCAGCTTGGCCCTCAGCCGGATCTACGAGCAGTACTTC.